The entry below describes one T cell receptor (beta chain). The source of the sample is a study of T-cell reconstitution after alpha-beta-depleted transplantation in children. It was with unique molecular identifiers that the TCRbeta library was prepared. TCRdb called the PCR reads again in MiXCR, with one record for every CDR3 protein. The sample shows around 500,000 distinct CDR3 sequences, more than 20% of them seen only once. V shed 2 bases, J shed 2 bases, and the junction held 17 bases outside the gene matches. Germline CDR1 LGHDT, CDR2 YNNKEL (reference sequence). CDR3 size: 21 residues. The TCR was taken from a boy under two years old who had a stem cell transplant for acute myeloid leukemia, so the T cells may come from the graft donor. This rearrangement joins TRBV3-1 to TRBJ2-4; 11 positions match TRBD1. Sample: PBMCs, mostly from graft donor cells, taken 360 days after TCRalphabeta/CD19-depleted stem cell transplant. The CDR3 loop reads CASSQRKDRGPASRTKNIQYF. In nucleotides, the CDR3 is TGTGCCAGCAGCCAACGGAAGGACAGGGGGCCGGCATCAAGAACCAAAAACATTCAGTACTTC.